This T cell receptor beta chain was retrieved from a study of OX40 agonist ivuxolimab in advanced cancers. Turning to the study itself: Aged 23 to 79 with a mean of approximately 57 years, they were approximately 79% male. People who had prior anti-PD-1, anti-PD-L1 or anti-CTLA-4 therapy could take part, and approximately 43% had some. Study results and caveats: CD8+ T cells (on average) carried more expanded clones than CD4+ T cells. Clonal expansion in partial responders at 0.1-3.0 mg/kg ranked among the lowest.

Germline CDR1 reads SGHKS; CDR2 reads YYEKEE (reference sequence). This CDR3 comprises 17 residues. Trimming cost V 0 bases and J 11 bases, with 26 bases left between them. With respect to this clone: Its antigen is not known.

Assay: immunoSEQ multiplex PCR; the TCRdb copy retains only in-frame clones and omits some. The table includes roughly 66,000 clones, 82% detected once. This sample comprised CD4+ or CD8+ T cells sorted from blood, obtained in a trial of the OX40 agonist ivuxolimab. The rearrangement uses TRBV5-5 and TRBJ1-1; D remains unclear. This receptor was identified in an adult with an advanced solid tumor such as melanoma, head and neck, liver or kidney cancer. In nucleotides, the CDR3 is TGTGCCAGCAGCTTGGTTCAGGCTCAGTCGGTGATCCCAAGGGCTTTCTTT. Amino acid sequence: CASSLVQAQSVIPRAFF.